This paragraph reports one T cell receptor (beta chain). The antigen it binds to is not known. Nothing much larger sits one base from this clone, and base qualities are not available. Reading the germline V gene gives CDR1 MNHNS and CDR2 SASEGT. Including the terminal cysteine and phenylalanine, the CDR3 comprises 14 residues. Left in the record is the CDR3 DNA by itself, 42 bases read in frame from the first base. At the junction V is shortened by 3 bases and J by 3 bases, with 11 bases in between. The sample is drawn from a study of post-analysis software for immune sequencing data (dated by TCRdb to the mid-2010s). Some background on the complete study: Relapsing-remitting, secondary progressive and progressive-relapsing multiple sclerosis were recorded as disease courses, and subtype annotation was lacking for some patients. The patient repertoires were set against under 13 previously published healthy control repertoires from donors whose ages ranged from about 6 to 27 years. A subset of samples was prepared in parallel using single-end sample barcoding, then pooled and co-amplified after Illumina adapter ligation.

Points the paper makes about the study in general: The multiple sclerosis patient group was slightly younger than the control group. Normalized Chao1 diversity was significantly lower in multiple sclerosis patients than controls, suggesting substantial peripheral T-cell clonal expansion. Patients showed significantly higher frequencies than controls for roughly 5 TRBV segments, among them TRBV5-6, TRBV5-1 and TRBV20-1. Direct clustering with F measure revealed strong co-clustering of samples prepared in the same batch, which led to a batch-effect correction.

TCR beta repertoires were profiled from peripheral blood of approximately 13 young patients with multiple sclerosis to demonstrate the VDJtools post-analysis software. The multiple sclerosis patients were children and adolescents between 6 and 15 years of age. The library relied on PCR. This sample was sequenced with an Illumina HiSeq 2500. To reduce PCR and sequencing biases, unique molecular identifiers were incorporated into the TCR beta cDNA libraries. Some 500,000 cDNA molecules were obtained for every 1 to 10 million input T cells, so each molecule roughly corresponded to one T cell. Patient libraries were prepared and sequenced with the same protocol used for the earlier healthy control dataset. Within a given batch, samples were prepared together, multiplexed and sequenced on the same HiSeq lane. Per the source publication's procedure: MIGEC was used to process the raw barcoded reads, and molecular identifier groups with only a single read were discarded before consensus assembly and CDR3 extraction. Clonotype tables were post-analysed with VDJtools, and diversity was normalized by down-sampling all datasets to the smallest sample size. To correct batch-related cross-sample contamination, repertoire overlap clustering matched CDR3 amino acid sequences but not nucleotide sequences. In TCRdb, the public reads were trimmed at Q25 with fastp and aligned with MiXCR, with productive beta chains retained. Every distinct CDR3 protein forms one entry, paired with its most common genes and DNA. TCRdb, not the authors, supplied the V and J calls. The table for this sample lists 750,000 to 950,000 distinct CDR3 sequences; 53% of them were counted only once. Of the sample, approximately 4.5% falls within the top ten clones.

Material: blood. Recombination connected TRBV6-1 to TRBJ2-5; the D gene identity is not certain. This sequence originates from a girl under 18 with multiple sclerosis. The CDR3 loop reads CASSELGSKETQYF. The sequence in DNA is TGTGCCAGCAGTGAGTTAGGCAGTAAAGAGACCCAGTACTTC.